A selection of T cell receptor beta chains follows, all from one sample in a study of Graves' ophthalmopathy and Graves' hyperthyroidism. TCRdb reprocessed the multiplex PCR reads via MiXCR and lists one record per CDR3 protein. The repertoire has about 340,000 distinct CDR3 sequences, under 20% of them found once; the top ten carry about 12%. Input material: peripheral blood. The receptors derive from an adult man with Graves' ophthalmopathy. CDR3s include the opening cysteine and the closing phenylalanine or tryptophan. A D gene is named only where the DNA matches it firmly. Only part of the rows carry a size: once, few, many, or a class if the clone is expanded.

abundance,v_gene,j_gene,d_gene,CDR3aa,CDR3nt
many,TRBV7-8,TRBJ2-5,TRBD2,CASSLSSGREYAKTQYF,TGTGCCAGCAGCCTTTCTAGCGGGAGGGAATATGCGAAGACCCAGTACTTC
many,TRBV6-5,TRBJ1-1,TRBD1,CATHTGTGASLRAFF,TGTGCCACACACACCGGGACAGGGGCCTCGCTGCGCGCTTTCTTT
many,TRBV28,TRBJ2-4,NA,CASSLSRGTRAKNIQYF,TGTGCCAGCAGTTTGTCTAGAGGGACCCGAGCCAAAAACATTCAGTACTTC
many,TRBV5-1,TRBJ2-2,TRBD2,CASSPPSGQRELFF,TGCGCCAGCAGCCCCCCTAGCGGCCAGCGGGAGCTGTTTTTT
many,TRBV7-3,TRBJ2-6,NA,CASSLIAWGGLSSGANVLTF,TGTGCCAGCAGCTTAATCGCGTGGGGCGGGTTGAGTTCTGGGGCCAACGTCCTGACTTTC
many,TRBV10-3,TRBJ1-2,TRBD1,CAISRDSYGYTF,TGTGCCATCAGTCGGGACAGCTATGGCTACACCTTC
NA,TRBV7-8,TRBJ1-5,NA,CASSPYGQPQHF,TGTGCCAGCAGCCCTTATGGCCAGCCCCAGCATTTT
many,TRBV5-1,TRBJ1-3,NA,CASSTGSTNLGDTIYF,TGCGCCAGCAGCACCGGGAGCACTAACCTTGGAGACACCATATATTTT
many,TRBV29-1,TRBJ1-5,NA,CSVAPDRNQPQHF,TGCAGCGTTGCCCCTGACAGAAATCAGCCCCAGCATTTT
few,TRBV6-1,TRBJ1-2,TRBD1,CASSWGQNNGYTF,TGTGCCAGCAGCTGGGGACAGAATAATGGCTACACCTTC
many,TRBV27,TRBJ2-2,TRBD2,CASSTGTTNTGELFF,TGTGCCAGCAGCACCGGGACTACGAACACCGGGGAGCTGTTTTTT
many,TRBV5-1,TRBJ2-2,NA,CASSLDGRANTGELFF,TGCGCCAGCAGCTTGGACGGCAGGGCGAACACCGGGGAGCTGTTTTTT
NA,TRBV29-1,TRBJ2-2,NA,CSVGGGSFSGELFF,TGCAGCGTAGGGGGAGGGTCCTTTTCCGGGGAGCTGTTTTTT